This T cell receptor (beta chain) came from a study of blood T cell repertoires in COVID-19. Across the whole study: COVID-19 samples collected from the United States, Italy and Spain covered acute and convalescent phases. PBMCs, B-cell-depleted T cells, or T cells were the source of the cDNA or gDNA that made up the material.

Original analysis: Amplified reference gene primers provided the basis for estimating nucleated cell counts. Only in-frame clones appear in the TCRdb table, and some are missing; sequencing was by immunoSEQ multiplex PCR. V, J and clone size derive from that table, while D and trimming were established from the DNA sequence. Found here are about 55,000 clones, about four fifths of them singletons; the top ten hold 5.9%. J was trimmed by 1 base and V by 3 bases; bases with no gene match: 3. Germline lookup yields CDR1 SGHTA and CDR2 FQGTGA. This CDR3 spans 15 amino acids. This clonotype was obtained from a human donor in a cohort sampled during active or convalescent COVID-19. The chain has TRBV7-3 and TRBJ2-5; 9 bases match TRBD2. Sequencing was carried out using peripheral blood. This CDR3 reads CASSFSGGLQETQYF. The DNA for the CDR3 is TGTGCCAGCAGCTTCAGCGGGGGGCTCCAAGAGACCCAGTACTTC.